Below, one TCR beta chain is given with its context. The antigen it binds to is not known. No much larger clone is present one base from it, and per-base qualities are unavailable. The data are from a study of T cell responses to AZD1222 COVID-19 vaccine (dated by TCRdb to the early 2020s). In the study overall: AZD1222 recipients given second doses at about 4 weeks or at about 12 weeks were pooled, since spike-specific TCR depth and breadth were not found to differ between the two schedules. A total of roughly 240 trial participants underwent TCR sequencing, of whom some 210 received two doses of AZD1222 and approximately 25 received two doses of the MenACWY control vaccine. Trial participants were enrolled by age into 18-55, 56-69 and 70-plus year subgroups, with roughly 160, 29 and 62 TCR-sequenced participants respectively. Broad study findings and their caveats: The 56-69-year group was small, and its depth increase did not reach significance, likely because of low power. No day 14 peak-response samples were available, so repertoires were characterized only after the peak T cell response. After two AZD1222 doses, both the breadth and the depth of spike-specific TCRs were significantly higher than at day 0 and than in MenACWY recipients. Conclusions about previously exposed vaccinees are limited because only a handful of AZD1222 recipients were SARS-CoV-2 seropositive at baseline. Nearly half of unique spike-specific TCRs reportedly recognized epitopes outside regions mutated in the B.1.351 and B.1.1.7 variants. Most participants were white British and females outnumbered males, and the authors suggested that clonal diversity may have been underestimated. CD4 TCRs associated with the vaccine covered the entire spike protein, and the dominant responses were in regions 160-218 and 743-854.

The CDR3 regions of human TCRbeta chains were subjected to immunosequencing. Processing in the source paper ran as follows. Repertoire TCRs were matched against a reference library of SARS-CoV-2-specific TCRs generated with the MIRA antigen-specificity platform. Breadth meant the fraction of unique TCRs that were SARS-CoV-2-associated, whereas depth meant the fraction of total T cells that were SARS-CoV-2-associated. Each spike-specific TCR was assigned to its reactive spike region and to a CD4 or CD8 class using the MIRA data. Log10-transformed breadth and depth values were compared by one-way ANOVA with Sidak's multiple comparisons tests. Sourced from immuneACCESS, this table was stored by TCRdb with only in-frame sequences that have V and J called. A share of the clones is absent; for the studies checked, an unresolved V gene accounts for under half, and the remainder has no known explanation. That table supplies the V and J calls and clone size; D and trimming were determined from the DNA. The sample records more than 80,000 clones, about nine tenths of which are singletons. The ten largest clones take up about 20% of the sample.

Counted from cysteine to phenylalanine, this CDR3 has 15 amino acids. Of all the DNA, just the CDR3 is kept, 45 bases in frame from base 1. V loses 8 bases at its end and J loses 3 bases; junction bases beyond the gene matches: 6. CDR1 and CDR2 were assigned from the germline V gene (reference sequence) as LNHDA and SQIVND. Per the publication, the time point label means: baseline before first vaccination. Vaccinee samples were obtained from the UK trials COV001 and COV002, which included a single-blind randomized controlled phase 2/3 trial of AZD1222 (ChAdOx1 nCoV-19) in healthy adults. For TCRbeta chain sequencing, PBMC samples from trial participants were taken at day 0 and at day 28 after the second dose.

The source material was peripheral blood, sampled on day 0 of AZD1222 vaccination. This receptor was obtained from an adult in good health. Rearrangement joined TRBV19 to TRBJ2-3; TRBD2 aligns with 12 central bases. This receptor carries the CDR3 CASAPGTSGTDTQYF. The nucleotide sequence reads TGTGCCAGTGCACCCGGGACTAGCGGGACAGATACGCAGTATTTT.